The sequence of this T cell receptor beta chain was determined in a study of regulatory T cells in long-lasting Graves disease. Specified time point: newly diagnosed GD, antithyroid drugs for less than 3 months. The TCR library was made from RNA extracted from PBMCs. Patients hailed from an endocrinology department in Xi'an, China. This CDR3 is 19 amino acids long. With V trimmed by 3 bases and J by 2 bases, 9 bases remained unmatched. Building the TCR beta libraries relied on iRepertoire HTBI primers, and CDR3 regions underwent Arm-PCR. TCRdb ran MiXCR on the multiplex PCR reads and lists one entry per CDR3 protein. This sample carries roughly 350,000 distinct CDR3 sequences, 16% of them seen once, and the ten largest clones take roughly 30%. Study-wide results and caveats: Among samples with persistent disease, TRBV28, TRBJ1-2 and TRBJ2-5 were favored.

Turning to this clonotype: Its antigen is still unknown.

These data were also reused for a study on T cells in Graves' hyperthyroidism and ophthalmopathy. This second study notes: Carried out on the TCR CDR3, a first-round RT-PCR used the HTBI primer set.

The rearrangement uses TRBV12-3 or TRBV12-4 and TRBJ2-5, with 16 bases aligning to TRBD2. The specimen comprised peripheral blood mononuclear cells (PBMCs), sampled at new diagnosis, from a patient treated with antithyroid drugs. This TCR derives from a man aged 40-50 years with Graves disease. The DNA of the CDR3 is TGTGCCAGCAGTTTCAAGTCCTTGGGACTAGCGGGGGGGCAAGAGACCCAGTACTTC. It codes for CASSFKSLGLAGGQETQYF.